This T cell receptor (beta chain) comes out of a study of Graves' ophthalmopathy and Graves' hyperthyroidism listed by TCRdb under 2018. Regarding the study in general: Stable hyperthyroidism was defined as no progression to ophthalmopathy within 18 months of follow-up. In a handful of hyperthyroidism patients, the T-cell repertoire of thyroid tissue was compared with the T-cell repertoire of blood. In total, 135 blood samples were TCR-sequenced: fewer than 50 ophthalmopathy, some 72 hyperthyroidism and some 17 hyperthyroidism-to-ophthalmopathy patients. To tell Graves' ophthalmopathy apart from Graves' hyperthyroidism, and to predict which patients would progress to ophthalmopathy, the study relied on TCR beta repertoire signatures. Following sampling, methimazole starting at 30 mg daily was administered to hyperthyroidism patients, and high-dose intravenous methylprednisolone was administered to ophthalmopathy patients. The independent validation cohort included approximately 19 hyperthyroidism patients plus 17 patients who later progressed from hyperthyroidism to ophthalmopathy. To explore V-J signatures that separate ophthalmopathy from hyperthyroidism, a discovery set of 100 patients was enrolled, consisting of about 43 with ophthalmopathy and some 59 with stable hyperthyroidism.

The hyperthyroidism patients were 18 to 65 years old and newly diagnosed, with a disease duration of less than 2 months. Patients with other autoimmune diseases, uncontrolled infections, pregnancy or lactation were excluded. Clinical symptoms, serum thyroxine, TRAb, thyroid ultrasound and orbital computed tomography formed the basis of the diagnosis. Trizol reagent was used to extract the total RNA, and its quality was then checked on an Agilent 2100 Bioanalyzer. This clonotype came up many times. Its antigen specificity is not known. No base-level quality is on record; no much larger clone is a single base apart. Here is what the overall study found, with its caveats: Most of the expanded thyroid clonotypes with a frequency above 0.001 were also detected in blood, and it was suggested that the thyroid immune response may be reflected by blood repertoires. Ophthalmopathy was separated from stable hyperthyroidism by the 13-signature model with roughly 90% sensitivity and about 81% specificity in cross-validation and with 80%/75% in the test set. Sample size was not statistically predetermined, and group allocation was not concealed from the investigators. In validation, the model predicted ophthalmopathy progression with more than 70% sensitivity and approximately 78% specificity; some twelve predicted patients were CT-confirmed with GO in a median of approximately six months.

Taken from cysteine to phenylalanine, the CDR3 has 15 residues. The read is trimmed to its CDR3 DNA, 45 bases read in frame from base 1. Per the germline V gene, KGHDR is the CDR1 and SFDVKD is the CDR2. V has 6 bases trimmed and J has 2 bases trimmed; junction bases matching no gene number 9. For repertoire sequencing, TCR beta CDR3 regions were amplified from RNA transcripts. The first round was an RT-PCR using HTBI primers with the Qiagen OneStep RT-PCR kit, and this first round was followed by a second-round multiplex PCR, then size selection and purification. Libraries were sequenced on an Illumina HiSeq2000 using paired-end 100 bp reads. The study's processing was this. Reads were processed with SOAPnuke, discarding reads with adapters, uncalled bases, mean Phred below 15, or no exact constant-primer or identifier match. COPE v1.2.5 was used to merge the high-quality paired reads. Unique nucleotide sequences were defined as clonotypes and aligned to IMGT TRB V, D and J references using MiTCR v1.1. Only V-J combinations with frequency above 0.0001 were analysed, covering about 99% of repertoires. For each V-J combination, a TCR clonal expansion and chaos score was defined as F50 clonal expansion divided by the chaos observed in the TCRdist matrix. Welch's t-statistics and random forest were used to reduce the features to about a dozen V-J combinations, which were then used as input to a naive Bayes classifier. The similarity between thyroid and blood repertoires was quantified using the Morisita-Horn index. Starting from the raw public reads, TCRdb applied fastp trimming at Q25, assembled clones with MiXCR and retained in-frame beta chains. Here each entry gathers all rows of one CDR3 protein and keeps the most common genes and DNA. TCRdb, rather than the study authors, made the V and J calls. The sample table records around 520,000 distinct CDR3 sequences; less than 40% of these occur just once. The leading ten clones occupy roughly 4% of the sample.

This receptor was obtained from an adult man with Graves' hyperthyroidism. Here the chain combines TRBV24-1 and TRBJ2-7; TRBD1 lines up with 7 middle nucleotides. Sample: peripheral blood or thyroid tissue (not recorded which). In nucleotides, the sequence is TGTGCCACCAGTCCGGGACAGAATATTCCCTACGAGCAGTACTTC. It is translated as CATSPGQNIPYEQYF.